This T cell receptor beta chain originates from a study of response to subunit inactivated influenza vaccine. Findings and caveats of the study: The study's authors posited that every seasonal influenza vaccination enlists few new T cells.

The CDR3 is 13 amino acids. V lost 7 bases and J 7 bases, leaving 16 bases between the germline ends. The germline CDR1 and CDR2 sequences are MNHNS and SASEGT. This clonotype was observed a handful of times. The antigen is unknown. MiXCR, run by TCRdb on the RT-PCR reads, gives a single entry per CDR3 protein. The repertoire holds about 780,000 distinct CDR3 sequences, with approximately 17% as singletons. The chain is built from TRBV6-1 and TRBJ2-5; D is perhaps TRBD1 (5 bases). This TCR derives from a man between 45 and 60 years old who received an inactivated influenza vaccine. The sequencing here drew on PBMCs from blood, taken 5 days after vaccination. CDR3 sequence: CASNTQGFGTQYF. As DNA, the CDR3 is TGTGCCAGCAACACCCAGGGCTTTGGGACCCAGTACTTC.